Presented here are 19 T cell receptor beta chains from one specimen sequenced in a study of long-term antiretroviral therapy in people with HIV. A v3.0 immunoSEQ assay was performed at survey level. TCRdb's table, derived via immunoSEQ multiplex PCR, lists solely in-frame clones and lacks some. The sample comprises about 40,000 clones, more than 70% of which are singletons, and about 5.7% rests with the top ten. The source material was unsorted PBMCs, sampled 3.1 years after starting antiretroviral therapy. The receptors come from a woman between 45 and 60 years old with HIV.

This clone was detected a few times. V and J are TRBV7-6 and TRBJ1-3; tentatively, D is TRBD1 (6 bases). This CDR3 has 14 amino acids. Germline V gene lookup returns CDR1 SGHVS and CDR2 FNYEAQ. The V and J ends lost 5 bases and 4 bases respectively, with 12 bases between them. This chain's CDR3 is CASSPQGQGNTIYF. The CDR3 DNA follows: TGTGCCAGCAGCCCCCAAGGACAGGGAAACACCATATATTTT.

The V and J genes are TRBV6-4 and TRBJ1-5, with D possibly TRBD1 on 6 matching bases. Germline V CDR1 and CDR2: MRHNA, SNTAGT. The CDR3 is made up of 17 amino acids. The V end was cut by 11 bases, the J end by 6 bases, with 29 bases between. The CDR3 reads CAGIKPGQVTGGQPQHF. The CDR3 DNA is TGTGCCGGGATTAAGCCGGGACAAGTCACTGGCGGTCAGCCCCAGCATTTT.

The genes are TRBV2 and TRBJ2-5; TRBD2 matches 7 bases. The V gene's germline CDR1 is SNHLY and CDR2 FYNNEI. The CDR3 length is 14 residues. Trimming cost V 4 bases and J 1 base; bases outside gene matches: 3. The CDR3 DNA sequence: TGTGCCAGCAGTGGAGCGGGGACCCAAGAGACCCAGTACTTC. It yields the protein CASSGAGTQETQYF.

The J gene is TRBJ2-6, the V gene TRBV7-3, with D uncertain. Germline CDR1 is SGHTA and CDR2 is FQGTGA. Trimming shortened V by 1 base and J by 0 bases, and 10 bases separated the two germline ends. The CDR3 runs 17 residues. The CDR3 DNA sequence: TGTGCCAGCAGCTTAAGGGGAATATCCTCTGGGGCCAACGTCCTGACTTTC. Its protein is CASSLRGISSGANVLTF.

The CDR3 coding sequence is TGTGCCTGGAGTGTATTGAGGCGGACAGTCCCTAACTATGGCTACACCTTC. It yields the protein CAWSVLRRTVPNYGYTF. This chain links TRBV30 with TRBJ1-2, with D possibly being TRBD1 (6 bases). The CDR3 sequence is 17 residues long. V was trimmed by 0 bases and J by 0 bases, leaving 17 bases between them. CDR1 is GTSNPN, CDR2 SVGIG, per germline (reference sequence). The full variable domain, with the rest looked up from reference TRBV30 and TRBJ1-2, is SQTIHQWPATLVQPVGSPLSLECTVEGTSNPNLYWYRQAAGRGLQLLFYSVGIGQISSEVPQNLSASRPQDRQFILSSKKLLLSDSGFYLCAWSVLRRTVPNYGYTFGSGTRLTVV.

The V and J genes are TRBV5-6 and TRBJ1-1; D is perhaps TRBD1 (5 bases). This CDR3 is 13 amino acids long. Trimming stripped 2 bases from V and 4 bases from J, with 9 bases between. From germline, CDR1 is SGHDT and CDR2 YYEEEE. CDR3 DNA sequence: TGTGCCAGCAGCTTCTGGGGACGCACTGAAGCTTTCTTT. This codes for CASSFWGRTEAFF.

The rearrangement links TRBV27 to TRBJ1-2, with D perhaps matching TRBD1 (5 bases). This CDR3 has 14 residues. The V end lost 4 bases, the J end lost 0 bases, and 9 bases lay between the germline ends. Germline V gives CDR1 MNHEY, CDR2 SMNVEV (reference sequence). In nucleotides, the CDR3 is TGTGCCAGCAGTTGGGGGGGAGCTAACTATGGCTACACCTTC. Translated: CASSWGGANYGYTF.

The chain carries TRBV2 and TRBJ2-3, with D tentatively TRBD1 or TRBD2 (5 bases each). CDR1 is SNHLY, CDR2 FYNNEI, per germline. This CDR3 has 16 residues. The ends were cut back, 3 bases at V and 0 bases at J, with 13 bases in the middle. The CDR3 loop is CASSEGTSPSTDTQYF. CDR3 bases: TGTGCCAGCAGTGAGGGGACGTCCCCTAGCACAGATACGCAGTATTTT.

The rearrangement uses TRBV6-6 and TRBJ1-2; possible D gene TRBD1, 5 bases. V lost 6 bases, J lost 1 base, and 18 bases lay in between. The CDR3 contains 16 residues. CDR1 is MNHNY and CDR2 is SVGAGI in the germline V gene (reference sequence). The CDR3 protein is CASSTGTEIINYGYTF. The CDR3 region has the DNA TGTGCCAGCAGCACCGGGACGGAGATCATTAACTATGGCTACACCTTC.

This clone was detected only once. The chain recombines TRBV19 with TRBJ1-4; D is unresolved. Germline-derived CDR1 and CDR2 are LNHDA and SQIVND (reference sequence). This CDR3 has 17 residues. Trimming cost V 7 bases and J 4 bases, with 22 bases left between them. CDR3 amino acids: CASMATTLDGVNEKLFF. CDR3 in DNA: TGTGCCAGTATGGCAACCACTCTGGACGGAGTTAATGAAAAACTGTTTTTT.

This sequence joins TRBV30 and TRBJ1-5; 8 bases line up with TRBD1. Germline values: CDR1 GTSNPN, CDR2 SVGIG (reference sequence). This CDR3 contains 15 residues. V shed 2 bases, J shed 6 bases, and the junction held 9 bases outside the gene matches. Here the CDR3 reads CAWSRRQGAGQPQHF. CDR3 nucleotide sequence: TGTGCCTGGAGTAGGAGGCAGGGGGCTGGTCAGCCCCAGCATTTT. The full variable domain, with the rest looked up from reference TRBV30 and TRBJ1-5, is SQTIHQWPATLVQPVGSPLSLECTVEGTSNPNLYWYRQAAGRGLQLLFYSVGIGQISSEVPQNLSASRPQDRQFILSSKKLLLSDSGFYLCAWSRRQGAGQPQHFGDGTRLSIL.

This chain uses TRBV30 with TRBJ2-7; TRBD2 might be the D (5 bases). Germline CDR1 reads GTSNPN; CDR2 reads SVGIG (reference sequence). The V end lost 4 bases, the J end lost 2 bases, and 15 bases lay between the germline ends. The CDR3 runs 14 residues. The CDR3: CAWNPGGLPYEQYF. The CDR3 region has the DNA TGTGCCTGGAACCCGGGCGGGCTCCCCTACGAGCAGTACTTC.

The chain employs TRBV9 and TRBJ1-1; 7 bases are shared with TRBD1. This CDR3 is 15 amino acids long. With V trimmed by 4 bases and J by 5 bases, 11 bases remained unmatched. CDR1 and CDR2 from the germline V gene are SGDLS and YYNGEE. This CDR3 reads CASSKQGLGGTEAFF. In nucleotides, the CDR3 is TGTGCCAGCAGCAAACAGGGGTTGGGGGGTACTGAAGCTTTCTTT.

This rearrangement joins TRBV19 to TRBJ2-3, with TRBD2 matching 8 bases. Trimming took 7 bases from V and 2 from J; bases not matched to a gene: 5. The CDR3 covers 14 residues. CDR1 and CDR2 (germline): LNHDA, SQIVND (reference sequence). DNA for the CDR3: TGTGCCAGTACTCGAGCGGGGGACACAGATACGCAGTATTTT. Amino acids: CASTRAGDTDTQYF.

This chain links TRBV6-4 with TRBJ2-1; possibly TRBD2 for D (7 bases). This CDR3 contains 15 residues. V was shortened by 4 bases and J by 3 bases, with 13 bases between the two germline ends. Germline CDR1 is MRHNA and CDR2 is SNTAGT. The CDR3 bases are TGTGCCAGCAGTGTTGGGGGGGCCTTCTACAATGAGCAGTTCTTC. It codes for CASSVGGAFYNEQFF.

V usage is TRBV4-2 and J usage is TRBJ2-7; the D is unclear. V was cut by 1 base and J by 3 bases, with 7 bases left in between. This CDR3 has 13 residues. Germline CDR1 LGHNA, CDR2 YNFKEQ. The CDR3 here is CASSQGSIYEQYF. The CDR3 DNA reads TGTGCCAGCAGCCAAGGGTCCATCTACGAGCAGTACTTC.

This sequence joins TRBV6-6 and TRBJ2-1; 7 bases line up with TRBD2. After removal of 6 bases from V and 7 bases from J, the junction contained 9 bases not matched to a gene. The CDR3 has 14 residues. Germline CDR1 and CDR2: MNHNY and SVGAGI (reference sequence). The chain's CDR3 is CASRQGLVGNEQFF. As DNA, the CDR3 is TGTGCCAGCAGACAAGGACTAGTGGGTAATGAGCAGTTCTTC.

This chain uses TRBV15 with TRBJ2-3, with no clear D. CDR1 and CDR2 (germline): LNHNV, YYDKDF (reference sequence). Trimming removed 3 bases at V and 5 bases at J, with 12 bases between. This CDR3 comprises 14 residues. CDR3 bases: TGTGCCACCAGCAGGTCGGCAGTTGGAGATACGCAGTATTTT. It specifies CATSRSAVGDTQYF.

The chain recombines TRBV5-1 with TRBJ2-2, with 9 bases lining up with TRBD1. The CDR3 spans 15 residues. The germline V gene encodes CDR1 SGHRS and CDR2 YFSETQ. The V segment lost 3 bases and the J segment 3 bases; nucleotides outside the gene matches: 3. The CDR3 loop reads CASSSRTGDTGELFF. As DNA, the CDR3 is TGCGCCAGCAGCTCAAGGACAGGGGACACCGGGGAGCTGTTTTTT.